Shown below are 17 T cell receptor beta chains from a single sample sequenced in a study of CD8+CD57+ T cells in acquired aplastic anemia. It was genomic DNA that served as the template for profiling TCR beta VDJ and CDR3. In TCRdb, the reads were re-called with MiXCR into one record per CDR3 protein. The sample has 350,000 to 450,000 distinct CDR3 sequences, roughly 64% seen once. The sample consisted of sorted CD4+, CD8+, or CD8+CD57+ T cells (not recorded which) from PBMCs. The receptor source for this set is a human donor in good health, serving as a control.

The chain has TRBV7-2 and TRBJ2-7; 8 bases agree with TRBD2. V was clipped by 6 bases and J by 5 bases; unmatched bases: 9. The CDR3 contains 14 residues. Germline V gene sequence: CDR1 SGHTA, CDR2 FQGNSA. The CDR3 loop reads CASSAPGLDNEQYF. The CDR3 nucleotides read TGTGCCAGCAGTGCTCCGGGACTAGACAACGAGCAGTACTTC.

The chain employs TRBV6-5 and TRBJ1-1; TRBD1 agrees at 7 bases. After removal of 6 bases from V and 7 bases from J, the junction contained 20 bases not matched to a gene. Germline V lookup: CDR1 MNHEY, CDR2 SVGAGI. The CDR3 has 17 residues. The CDR3 DNA is TGTGCCAGCAGATTAAAGTCAAACCAGGACAGGTCGAATGAAGCTTTCTTT. It encodes CASRLKSNQDRSNEAFF.

The chain carries TRBV20-1 and TRBJ2-1; possible D gene TRBD1, 5 bases. CDR1 and CDR2 (germline): DFQATT, SNEGSKA (reference sequence). CDR3 size: 13 residues. The ends were cut back, 2 bases at V and 8 bases at J, with 13 bases in the middle. CDR3 residues: CSARHVQGDEQFF. The CDR3 region has the DNA TGCAGTGCTAGACACGTCCAGGGCGATGAGCAGTTCTTC.

The table lists this clonotype with a count of one. V usage is TRBV9 and J usage is TRBJ1-2; 9 bases match TRBD1. This CDR3 is built from 14 residues. V trimming: 4 bases; J trimming: 8 bases; junction bases outside the gene matches: 9. Germline CDR1 reads SGDLS; CDR2 reads YYNGEE. The CDR3 DNA follows: TGTGCCAGCAGCATCCTTCCGGGACAGGGAGGCTACACCTTC. Its translation: CASSILPGQGGYTF.

Notes on this clonotype: At one of its ends the junction is not consistent with the germline gene, which may arise from a read error. The CDR3 region is CASTLEHSNQPQHF. The CDR3 DNA reads TGTGCCAGCACACTTGAACATAGCAATCAGCCCCAGCATTTT. The chain uses TRBV4-1 and TRBJ1-5; no definite D call. Per germline, CDR1 MGHRA and CDR2 YSYEKL. CDR3 length equals 14 residues.

The table lists this clonotype with many counts. The V gene is TRBV6-5, the J gene TRBJ2-6; D is undetermined. The germline gives CDR1 MNHEY, CDR2 SVGAGI. The CDR3 is made up of 16 amino acids. The V and J ends lost 6 bases and 0 bases respectively, with 12 bases between them. The CDR3 loop reads CASSHNPDSGANVLTF. The CDR3 DNA is TGTGCCAGCAGCCATAATCCGGACTCTGGGGCCAACGTCCTGACTTTC.

This clonotype was seen repeatedly, ten times or more. The chain is built from TRBV3-1 and TRBJ2-2; 7 bases fit TRBD1. With V trimmed by 3 bases and J by 10 bases, 5 bases remained unmatched. CDR1 and CDR2 from the germline V gene are LGHDT and YNNKEL (reference sequence). This CDR3 region has 13 residues. CDR3 residues: CASSHRDRVELFF. CDR3 nucleotide sequence: TGTGCCAGCAGCCACCGCGACAGGGTGGAGCTGTTTTTT.

Notes on this clonotype: The conserved phenylalanine or tryptophan is not found at the CDR3 terminus, so this likely reflects a read error. The chain employs TRBV20-1 and TRBJ1-5, with a possible D match to TRBD1 (6 bases). The CDR3 is 14 residues long. Looked up from germline, CDR1 is DFQATT and CDR2 is SNEGSKA (reference sequence). CDR3 DNA: TGCAGTGCCAGAGGACAGAATAGCGGTCAGCCCCAGCATCTT. Protein sequence: CSARGQNSGQPQHL.

For this clonotype: The DNA is left out, because the CDR3 cannot be placed on it with certainty; the CDR3 is given as TCRdb lists it. The chain links TRBV7-3 to TRBJ2-3. The CDR3 length is 15 residues, termini included. Germline CDR1 and CDR2: SGHTA and FQGTGA. CDR3 region: CASSRGLYEQYFGYF.

To note about this clonotype: Here the CDR3 omits its conserved ending phenylalanine or tryptophan, so a read error is the likely source. Because the CDR3's place on the DNA is in doubt, the DNA is left out and the CDR3 is given as listed by TCRdb. The V and J genes are TRBV2 and TRBJ1-1. The CDR3 is 13 amino acids in total, end residues counted. The germline V gene encodes CDR1 SNHLY and CDR2 FYNNEI. CDR3 in amino acids: CASSLDRPSDDLY.

This clonotype was detected many times. The V and J genes are TRBV19 and TRBJ1-5; unclear D gene. CDR3 length: 11 amino acids. Germline CDR1 LNHDA, CDR2 SQIVND (reference sequence). Deletions cut 5 bases from V and 5 bases from J, with 4 bases between. The CDR3 DNA follows: TGTGCCAGTAGTGGGGATCAGCCCCAGCATTTT. It specifies CASSGDQPQHF. Combining the CDR3 with reference TRBV19 and TRBJ1-5 gives the whole variable domain DGGITQSPKYLFRKEGQNVTLSCEQNLNHDAMYWYRQDPGQGLRLIYYSQIVNDFQKGDIAEGYSVSREKKESFPLTVTSAQKNPTAFYLCASSGDQPQHFGDGTRLSIL.

The chain joins TRBV2 to TRBJ2-3, with D possibly being TRBD2 (5 bases). V gave up 5 bases and J gave up 4 bases, with 13 bases separating them. Germline CDR1 SNHLY, CDR2 FYNNEI. This CDR3 is built from 14 residues. In DNA, the CDR3 is TGTGCCAGCAGTCTCGACGGGGTAGCAGATACGCAGTATTTT. Residues: CASSLDGVADTQYF.

The chain links TRBV20-1 to TRBJ2-1; D may correspond to TRBD1 or TRBD2 (6 bases each). Germline lookup yields CDR1 DFQATT and CDR2 SNEGSKA (reference sequence). With 3 bases removed from V and 9 bases from J, the gap between germline ends came to 15 bases. This CDR3 region has 13 residues. CDR3 bases: TGCAGTGCTAGGAGGGGGGCCGAAGGTGAGCAGTTCTTC. Amino acid sequence: CSARRGAEGEQFF.

V is TRBV7-3 and J is TRBJ2-3; TRBD2 matches 12 bases. The V and J ends lost 5 bases and 3 bases, in that order; junction bases with no gene match: 3. This CDR3 spans 15 amino acids. The germline V gene has CDR1 SGHTA and CDR2 FQGTGA. This CDR3 is CASSRLAGVTDTQYF. CDR3 bases: TGTGCCAGCAGCCGACTAGCGGGAGTTACAGATACGCAGTATTTT.

This clonotype was observed a few times. The chain carries TRBV2 and TRBJ2-3; the match to TRBD2 covers 11 bases. V was clipped by 4 bases and J by 5 bases; unmatched bases: 5. CDR1 and CDR2 (germline): SNHLY, FYNNEI. CDR3 length equals 15 residues. The DNA of the CDR3 is TGTGCCAGCAGTGGTAGCGGGGGGGCCGGAGATACGCAGTATTTT. As protein: CASSGSGGAGDTQYF.

On this clonotype itself: Here the CDR3 omits its conserved ending phenylalanine or tryptophan, so a read error is the likely source. The DNA is left out, because the CDR3 cannot be placed on it with certainty; the CDR3 is given as TCRdb lists it. This rearrangement joins TRBV20-1 to TRBJ2-5; the table calls TRBD2, which could not be checked here. Per the germline V gene, CDR1 is DFQATT and CDR2 is SNEGSKA (reference sequence). The CDR3 length equals 10 residues, ends included. The CDR3 loop reads CSAIGEGQTL.

In this sample, this clonotype turned up many times. The chain employs TRBV25-1 and TRBJ2-4; TRBD1 or TRBD2 may be the D gene (5 bases each). With 2 bases removed from V and 0 bases from J, the gap between germline ends came to 17 bases. From germline, CDR1 is MGHDK and CDR2 SYGVNS. This CDR3 comprises 18 residues. The CDR3 is CASSEGHGGTEAKNIQYF. In DNA, the CDR3 is TGTGCCAGCAGTGAAGGTCATGGGGGAACAGAAGCCAAAAACATTCAGTACTTC.